This T cell receptor (beta chain) was sequenced for a study of T cells in Graves' hyperthyroidism and ophthalmopathy. Researchers amplified the TCR beta CDR3 regions from RNA transcripts. The TCR CDR3 first-round RT-PCR relied on the HTBI primer set. TCRdb re-derived calls from the multiplex PCR reads in MiXCR, one entry per CDR3 protein. The table records about 700,000 distinct CDR3 sequences, approximately 15% of them present only once. The authors obtained PBMCs from about 9 ml of fresh peripheral blood. This clonotype has a count of ten or more. Sequenced sample: blood. The source of this sequence is a woman aged 18-30 years with Graves' hyperthyroidism.

The CDR3 region is CASSYSYNRIMNTEAFF. The CDR3 nucleotides read TGTGCCAGCAGTTACTCGTACAACAGAATCATGAACACTGAAGCTTTCTTT. The V call is TRBV6-5, the J call TRBJ1-1; D remains ambiguous. V dropped 0 bases and J dropped 0 bases, with 14 bases sitting between them. The CDR3 totals 17 residues. Germline CDR1 is MNHEY and CDR2 is SVGAGI.